The rows below give T cell receptor beta chains drawn from one sample of a study of radiotherapy plus CTLA-4 blockade in lung cancer. The assay was immunoSEQ multiplex PCR, and TCRdb's table has in-frame clones only and misses some. The sample has 45,000 to 75,000 clones, about three quarters seen once. The sample here was peripheral blood, taken from a patient treated with radiotherapy plus ipilimumab. The receptor set was obtained from a human donor with non-small cell lung cancer who had a partial response to radiotherapy plus ipilimumab. Both conserved end residues are part of each CDR3. Fields, in order: J gene, clone size, V gene, D gene, CDR3 DNA, CDR3 protein. A D gene is named only where the DNA matches it firmly. Size tells how often a clone was seen (once, few, many) or the class of an expanded clone, and some rows leave it out.

>TRBJ1-1|-|TRBV10-2|TRBD1
TGCGCCAGCAGTGATGAAGGGGGCATGAACACTGAAGCTTTCTTT
CASSDEGGMNTEAFF
>TRBJ1-1|-|TRBV11-3|TRBD1
TGTGCCAGCAGCTTCAGGGGGGCCCCTGAAGCTTTCTTT
CASSFRGAPEAFF
>TRBJ1-1|-|TRBV11-3|-
TGTGCCAGCAGCTTAGGCCCGGGGGAAGCTTTCTTT
CASSLGPGEAFF
>TRBJ2-2|-|TRBV5-1|-
TGCGCCAGCAGCTCGAACGACAGGAACACCGGGGAGCTGTTTTTT
CASSSNDRNTGELFF
>TRBJ2-7|-|TRBV18|-
TGTGCCAGCTCACCACCCCGCGGGATCTCCTACGAGCAGTACTTC
CASSPPRGISYEQYF
>TRBJ2-3|-|TRBV6-4|-
TGTGCCAGCGCGCGGGACAGCACAGATACGCAGTATTTT
CASARDSTDTQYF
>TRBJ1-5|-|TRBV10-2|-
TGCGCCAGCAGTGAATCAGGGTTAGCTCAGCCCCAGCATTTT
CASSESGLAQPQHF
>TRBJ1-5|-|TRBV7-8|TRBD1
TGTGCCAGCAGCTTAATCACAGGGGATTATAGCAATCAGCCCCAGCATTTT
CASSLITGDYSNQPQHF
>TRBJ2-2|once|TRBV18|-
TGTGCCAGCTCACCCCAGGGTTACACCGGGGAGCTGTTTTTT
CASSPQGYTGELFF
>TRBJ2-6|-|TRBV5-4|TRBD2
TGTGCCAGCAGCTTGGGGGGAGGGTCTGGGGCCAACGTCCTGACTTTC
CASSLGGGSGANVLTF
>TRBJ1-3|-|TRBV6-6|TRBD1
TGTGCCAGCACTACAGGGGGGACTGGAAACACCATATATTTT
CASTTGGTGNTIYF
>TRBJ2-1|-|TRBV6-5|-
TGTGCCAGCAGTTACTCGGGTGGGAGTTCCTACAATGAGCAGTTCTTC
CASSYSGGSSYNEQFF
>TRBJ1-2|-|TRBV28|-
TGTGCCAGCAGTTTAACTCCGGTGGGCTACACCTTC
CASSLTPVGYTF
>TRBJ2-5|-|TRBV9|TRBD2
TGTGCCAGCAGCGTAGGGGGGGGGAGCCAAGAGACCCAGTACTTC
CASSVGGGSQETQYF
>TRBJ1-6|few|TRBV6-1|-
TGTGCCCAACCAGTGGTTGATTCACCCCTCCACTTT
CAQPVVDSPLHF
>TRBJ1-5|-|TRBV25-1|TRBD1
TGTGCCAGCAGTGGGGTCCAGGGGGATGGGAATCAGCCCCAGCATTTT
CASSGVQGDGNQPQHF